These 15 T cell receptor beta chains share one sample of origin, sequenced in a study of blood T cell repertoires in COVID-19. Using immunoSEQ multiplex PCR, the repertoire was profiled, and TCRdb retains in-frame clones only, with some absent. The sample holds under 400,000 clones, 70% to 90% seen once. Source material: PBMCs or T cells enriched from blood (not recorded which). The receptors originated from a woman aged 40-49 years with acute COVID-19.

The chain couples TRBV2 to TRBJ1-1; TRBD1 aligns across 7 bases. V trimming: 4 bases; J trimming: 8 bases; junction bases outside the gene matches: 4. The germline V gene has CDR1 SNHLY and CDR2 FYNNEI. There are 12 residues in the CDR3. CDR3 DNA sequence: TGTGCCAGCAGTGCAGGGGGATCGGAAGCTTTCTTT. This codes for CASSAGGSEAFF.

The CDR3 sequence: CASSLDSKPNQPQHF. CDR3 DNA: TGCGCCAGCAGCCTGGACAGTAAACCCAATCAGCCCCAGCATTTT. The rearrangement links TRBV5-1 to TRBJ1-5, with D possibly being TRBD1 (6 bases). The germline gives CDR1 SGHRS, CDR2 YFSETQ. V lost 4 bases, J lost 3 bases, and 14 bases lay in between. The CDR3 totals 15 residues.

The chain uses TRBV18 and TRBJ1-2; D is undetermined. Germline V gene lookup returns CDR1 KGHSH and CDR2 LQKENI. Trimming left V 0 bases short and J 2 bases short, with 10 bases between. The CDR3 length is 15 residues. The CDR3 loop is CASSPPLYSNYGYTF. In DNA form, the CDR3 reads TGTGCCAGCTCACCACCGCTTTACAGCAACTATGGCTACACCTTC.

The gene calls are TRBV5-1 and TRBJ1-2; D is perhaps TRBD1 (5 bases). The V gene's germline CDR1 is SGHRS and CDR2 YFSETQ. V lost 4 bases and J 0 bases, leaving 22 bases between the germline ends. CDR3 length equals 18 residues. CDR3 sequence reads: CASSPRATNQGSNYGYTF. The CDR3 DNA sequence: TGCGCCAGCAGCCCCCGGGCTACCAATCAGGGCTCTAACTATGGCTACACCTTC.

The rearrangement links TRBV27 to TRBJ2-5, with 8 bases lining up with TRBD2. Unmatched junction bases numbered 16, after V lost 0 bases and J lost 4 bases. CDR1 and CDR2 from the germline V gene are MNHEY and SMNVEV (reference sequence). There are 19 residues in the CDR3. In nucleotides, the CDR3 is TGTGCCAGCAGTTTATCGTTGGTAGCGGGAAGTAGACAACCAGAGACCCAGTACTTC. Its translation: CASSLSLVAGSRQPETQYF.

The V and J genes are TRBV9 and TRBJ2-5, with 8 bases lining up with TRBD2. Germline-derived CDR1 and CDR2 are SGDLS and YYNGEE. V lost 0 bases and J lost 5; bases outside the gene matches: 9. The CDR3 is made up of 16 amino acids. CDR3 protein: CASSVAGGAGRETQYF. In DNA, the CDR3 is TGTGCCAGCAGCGTAGCGGGGGGGGCAGGTAGGGAGACCCAGTACTTC.

This chain connects TRBV4-1 to TRBJ2-3; D is unresolved. Trimming pared 3 bases from V and 8 bases from J, leaving 12 bases between. Germline lookup yields CDR1 MGHRA and CDR2 YSYEKL. The CDR3 has 13 residues. The CDR3 nucleotides read TGCGCCAGCAGCCAGGAGAGGATCGGTACGCAGTATTTT. This encodes CASSQERIGTQYF.

The V gene is TRBV7-2, the J gene TRBJ2-7; 11 bases are a match to TRBD2. Germline V gene data show CDR1 as SGHTA and CDR2 as FQGNSA. V was pared by 4 bases and J by 3 bases, with 2 bases of the junction left unmatched. CDR3 length: 14 residues. The CDR3 coding sequence is TGTGCCAGCAGCTCGACTAGCGGGAACTACGAGCAGTACTTC. This translates into CASSSTSGNYEQYF.

The V gene is TRBV7-2, the J gene TRBJ2-5, with D perhaps TRBD2 (6 bases). Trimming cost V 4 bases and J 5 bases, with 17 bases left between them. The CDR3 consists of 15 residues. Germline lookup yields CDR1 SGHTA and CDR2 FQGNSA. This CDR3 reads CASSSSAVRGETQYF. CDR3 nucleotide sequence: TGTGCCAGCAGCTCGTCAGCGGTACGGGGGGAGACCCAGTACTTC.

The V call is TRBV5-4, the J call TRBJ1-1; 8 bases align to TRBD1. CDR1 and CDR2 from the germline V gene are SGHNT and YYREEE (reference sequence). Losses at the gene ends were 0 bases for V and 5 bases for J; bases not matched to a gene: 9. This CDR3 is built from 16 residues. CDR3 bases: TGTGCCAGCAGCTTGGCACGGACAGGGCTGAGGACTGAAGCTTTCTTT. Residues: CASSLARTGLRTEAFF.

V usage is TRBV5-4 and J usage is TRBJ2-5; 8 bases match TRBD1. Germline CDR1 SGHNT, CDR2 YYREEE (reference sequence). CDR3 size: 14 residues. The V and J ends lost 2 bases and 6 bases, in that order; junction bases with no gene match: 6. This CDR3 reads CASSLKQGVQTQYF. The CDR3 nucleotides read TGTGCCAGCAGCTTAAAACAGGGGGTGCAGACCCAGTACTTC.

The CDR3 nucleotides read TGTGCCAGCTCACCGGACGGACAGACGGGTCCTGAAGCTTTCTTT. This encodes CASSPDGQTGPEAFF. The chain joins TRBV18 to TRBJ1-1; TRBD1 is a possible D gene (6 bases). The CDR3 is made up of 15 amino acids. Germline V lookup: CDR1 KGHSH, CDR2 LQKENI. V was clipped by 3 bases and J by 6 bases, with 17 bases between them.

The V gene is TRBV7-9, the J gene TRBJ1-5, with TRBD1 matching over 8 bases. The trim removed 5 bases at V and 5 bases at J, leaving 2 bases unmatched. Germline loops: CDR1 SEHNR, CDR2 FQNEAQ (reference sequence). The CDR3 runs 13 residues. The CDR3 protein is CASSLTGDQPQHF. The CDR3 DNA sequence: TGTGCCAGCAGCCTGACAGGGGATCAGCCCCAGCATTTT.

The chain joins TRBV18 to TRBJ2-3, with 10 bases that match TRBD2. This CDR3 has 16 residues. The germline gives CDR1 KGHSH, CDR2 LQKENI. With V trimmed by 5 bases and J by 2 bases, 7 bases remained unmatched. The CDR3 spells CASSSWTSGSTDTQYF. The DNA for the CDR3 is TGTGCCAGCTCAAGTTGGACTAGCGGTTCCACAGATACGCAGTATTTT.

J is TRBJ2-7 and V is TRBV19, with TRBD1 matching over 8 bases. CDR3 size: 14 residues. V lost 8 bases, J lost 4 bases, and 10 bases stayed unmatched. The germline V gene has CDR1 LNHDA and CDR2 SQIVND (reference sequence). Here the CDR3 DNA reads TGTGCCAGTGACCCGGGTGGGGACAGGTACGAGCAGTACTTC. It translates to CASDPGGDRYEQYF.